One and the same sample provided the 5 T cell receptor beta chains below, sequenced in a study of T-cell reconstitution after alpha-beta-depleted transplantation in children. Preparation of the TCRbeta library used unique molecular identifiers. TCRdb redid the calling of the PCR reads with MiXCR, one entry per CDR3 protein. Among about 420,000 distinct CDR3 sequences, roughly 10% were seen once, and the ten largest hold 4.5% to 7%. Sequences were derived from PBMCs from the stem cell graft donor, sampled from the stem cell graft. All receptors come from a human donor who donated a stem cell graft to a child with acute myeloid leukemia.

This clonotype was detected a few times. The gene calls are TRBV20-1 and TRBJ1-1; unclear D gene. Germline assignment: CDR1 DFQATT and CDR2 SNEGSKA (reference sequence). Trimming took 1 base from V and 5 from J, leaving 17 bases between them. The CDR3 covers 15 residues. CDR3 sequence reads: CSARGQNMAGTEAFF. CDR3 in DNA: TGCAGTGCTAGAGGTCAAAACATGGCGGGAACTGAAGCTTTCTTT.

This chain connects TRBV18 to TRBJ1-1; D uncertain. This CDR3 is built from 13 residues. Trimming cost V 0 bases and J 9 bases, with 11 bases left between them. Looked up from germline, CDR1 is KGHSH and CDR2 is LQKENI. The CDR3 loop is CASSPPVGNQAFF. The CDR3, as DNA: TGTGCCAGCTCACCACCGGTAGGGAATCAAGCTTTCTTT.

This clonotype has just a few counts. The chain uses TRBV29-1 and TRBJ1-4; 12 nucleotides agree with TRBD1. There are 13 residues in the CDR3. CDR1 and CDR2 from the germline V gene are SQVTM and ANQGSEA. V was clipped by 8 bases and J by 7 bases; unmatched bases: 5. CDR3 loop: CSIGTGGSEKLFF. The CDR3 bases are TGCAGCATTGGGACAGGGGGCTCTGAAAAACTGTTTTTT.

The chain is built from TRBV3-1 and TRBJ2-5; D call uncertain. The V gene lost 2 bases and the J gene lost 5 bases, with 12 bases spanning the gap. The V gene's germline CDR1 is LGHDT and CDR2 YNNKEL (reference sequence). This CDR3 contains 14 residues. The CDR3 here is CASSQIGLTETQYF. The CDR3 DNA follows: TGTGCCAGCAGCCAAATAGGGTTAACGGAGACCCAGTACTTC.

This clonotype was observed a few times. The chain links TRBV4-3 to TRBJ2-1, with 9 bases matching TRBD2. The CDR3 has 15 amino acids. V was clipped by 0 bases and J by 13 bases; unmatched bases: 10. The V gene's germline CDR1 is LGHNA and CDR2 YSLEER. The CDR3 protein is CASSQDSAGGPEQFF. The CDR3 nucleotides read TGCGCCAGCAGCCAAGATTCAGCGGGAGGACCCGAACAGTTCTTC.